A single sample gave rise to the 4 T cell receptor beta chains below, sequenced in a study of PD-1 blockade in classical Hodgkin lymphoma. Every patient relapsed after autologous stem cell transplantation, and brentuximab vedotin exposure varied. Here immunoSEQ multiplex PCR was the method, and the copy in TCRdb shows in-frame clones only, minus some. The sample consists of 84,000 or so clones, around 90% of them appearing once. Specimen: peripheral blood mononuclear cells (PBMCs), collected before the second cycle of nivolumab. The source of these receptors is a human donor with classical Hodgkin lymphoma.

This clone was counted once. V and J are TRBV11-2 and TRBJ1-4, with TRBD1 matching over 8 bases. The CDR3 covers 16 residues. The V gene's germline CDR1 is SGHAT and CDR2 FQNNGV. With 3 bases clipped from V and 8 bases from J, the junction kept 11 bases outside the gene matches. Written as DNA, the CDR3 is TGTGCCAGCAGCTTCGGTACAGGGGGAATTCGGGAAAAACTGTTTTTT. Translating it yields CASSFGTGGIREKLFF.

As concerns this clone: Other DNA sequences within the sample encode an identical CDR3. The chain joins TRBV5-1 to TRBJ2-7; 10 bases fit TRBD2. The V segment lost 4 bases and the J segment 0 bases; nucleotides outside the gene matches: 16. CDR3 size: 19 residues. Per the germline V gene, CDR1 is SGHRS and CDR2 is YFSETQ. CDR3 region: CASSRYTGLAGVTSYEQYF. CDR3 in DNA: TGCGCCAGCAGCCGATACACCGGGCTAGCGGGAGTGACCTCCTACGAGCAGTACTTC.

This clone came up once. The chain recombines TRBV9 with TRBJ2-7; the D gene is possibly TRBD2 (6 bases). This CDR3 is 15 amino acids long. Trimming shortened V by 3 bases and J by 2 bases, and 15 bases separated the two germline ends. Germline V gives CDR1 SGDLS, CDR2 YYNGEE. CDR3 in amino acids: CASSASAGRTYEQYF. The DNA for the CDR3 is TGTGCCAGCAGCGCCTCGGCGGGGAGAACCTACGAGCAGTACTTC.

In this sample, this clone turned up once. CDR3 in DNA: TGTGCCAGCAGCGCGAACAGGGACACTGGGCAGTACTTC. Translation gives CASSANRDTGQYF. The rearrangement uses TRBV9 and TRBJ2-7, with D possibly matching TRBD1 (6 bases). There are 13 residues in the CDR3. V lost 3 bases and J lost 9, with 16 bases in between. Germline CDR1 SGDLS, CDR2 YYNGEE.